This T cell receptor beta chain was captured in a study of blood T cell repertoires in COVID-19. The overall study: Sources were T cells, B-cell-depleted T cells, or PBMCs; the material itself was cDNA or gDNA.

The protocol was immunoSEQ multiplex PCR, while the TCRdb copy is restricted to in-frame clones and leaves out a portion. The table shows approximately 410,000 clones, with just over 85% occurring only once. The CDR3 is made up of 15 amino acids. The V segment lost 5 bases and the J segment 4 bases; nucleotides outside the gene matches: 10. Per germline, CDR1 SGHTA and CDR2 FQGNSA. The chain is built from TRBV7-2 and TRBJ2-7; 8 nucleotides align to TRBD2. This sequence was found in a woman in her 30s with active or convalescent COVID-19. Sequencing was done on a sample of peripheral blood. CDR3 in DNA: TGTGCCAGCAGCCCGACGGGGACTAGAGCTTACGAGCAGTACTTC. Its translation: CASSPTGTRAYEQYF.